The 9 T cell receptor beta chains given below trace back to one sample, sequenced in a study of graft-versus-host responses after intestinal transplantation. Sequencing was performed with immunoSEQ multiplex PCR; in TCRdb, only in-frame clones are kept and a portion is missing. In the table there are about 90,000 clones, more than 90% of which are singletons. No antigens are known for them. This sample comprised unstimulated CD4+ T cells sorted from spleen or lymph node cells, obtained before intestinal transplant. These receptors came from a human donor who received an intestinal transplant.

The V gene is TRBV29-1, the J gene TRBJ2-1; no reliable D call. Germline V gene lookup returns CDR1 SQVTM and CDR2 ANQGSEA. This CDR3 has 12 residues. The V end was cut by 5 bases, the J end by 8 bases, with 13 bases between. CDR3 loop: CSVPSSGDEQFF. The CDR3 nucleotides read TGCAGCGTTCCCTCGAGTGGCGATGAGCAGTTCTTC.

The V gene is TRBV9, the J gene TRBJ1-4; D possibly corresponds to TRBD1 (6 bases). Germline CDR1 and CDR2: SGDLS and YYNGEE. The CDR3 consists of 15 residues. Trimming shortened V by 0 bases and J by 0 bases, and 6 bases separated the two germline ends. The CDR3 coding sequence is TGTGCCAGCAGCGTAGGGGGGCCAACTAATGAAAAACTGTTTTTT. This sequence encodes CASSVGGPTNEKLFF. Drawing the rest from reference TRBV9 and TRBJ1-4, the complete variable domain is DSGVTQTPKHLITATGQRVTLRCSPRSGDLSVYWYQQSLDQGLQFLIQYYNGEERAKGNILERFSAQQFPDLHSELNLSSLELGDSALYFCASSVGGPTNEKLFFGSGTQLSVL.

This sequence joins TRBV6-5 and TRBJ1-5; D remains unclear. The J call is doubtful: the DNA matches TRBJ2-3 better. Germline-derived CDR1 and CDR2 are MNHEY and SVGAGI. CDR3 length: 13 residues. Here the CDR3 DNA reads TGTGCCAGCAGTTATGTCAGGAATCAGCCCCAGTATTTT. As protein: CASSYVRNQPQYF.

The chain uses TRBV6-1 and TRBJ2-1; D is perhaps TRBD1 (6 bases). Germline V gives CDR1 MNHNS, CDR2 SASEGT. V dropped 6 bases and J dropped 1 base, with 7 bases sitting between them. The CDR3 spans 13 residues. The CDR3 reads CASSQGSYNEQFF. In DNA form, the CDR3 reads TGTGCCAGCAGCCAGGGGTCCTACAATGAGCAGTTCTTC.

This rearrangement joins TRBV6-1 to TRBJ2-7, with 9 bases matching TRBD1. J gave up 7 bases and V 10 bases, and 14 bases lay outside the gene matches. Per germline, CDR1 MNHNS and CDR2 SASEGT. CDR3 length: 14 residues. This CDR3 is CAIQGQGRLGEQYF. The CDR3 DNA reads TGTGCCATACAAGGACAGGGGCGATTGGGAGAGCAGTACTTC.

The chain carries TRBV6-5 and TRBJ2-1; D is undetermined. Per germline, CDR1 MNHEY and CDR2 SVGAGI. The V end was cut by 5 bases, the J end by 9 bases, with 17 bases between. The CDR3 has 14 residues. CDR3 sequence: CASSKLLPPGEQFF. CDR3 nucleotide sequence: TGTGCCAGCAGTAAACTACTCCCGCCGGGTGAGCAGTTCTTC.

This clone was detected once. This chain links TRBV11-2 with TRBJ2-1; TRBD2 might be the D (7 bases). The germline gives CDR1 SGHAT, CDR2 FQNNGV. V was pared by 1 base and J by 4 bases, with 14 bases between. The CDR3 spans 16 residues. The CDR3 is CASSLVGGLDYNEQFF. DNA of the CDR3: TGTGCCAGCAGCTTAGTCGGGGGGCTCGATTACAATGAGCAGTTCTTC.

This chain links TRBV19 with TRBJ2-5; D remains ambiguous. This CDR3 comprises 13 residues. Per germline, CDR1 LNHDA and CDR2 SQIVND (reference sequence). Trimming cost V 5 bases and J 3 bases, with 10 bases left between them. CDR3 DNA: TGTGCCAGTAGTTTCCTAGTCAAAGAGACCCAGTACTTC. It is translated as CASSFLVKETQYF.

The table lists this clone with a count of one. The rearrangement links TRBV12-5 to TRBJ2-7; D is perhaps TRBD1 (6 bases). CDR1 LGHNT and CDR2 FRNRAP come from the germline V gene. The V gene lost 7 bases and the J gene lost 0 bases, with 16 bases spanning the gap. The CDR3 is made up of 15 amino acids. The CDR3 is CASANKGVGSYEQYF. The CDR3 nucleotides are TGTGCTAGTGCCAACAAGGGGGTAGGCTCCTACGAGCAGTACTTC. Together with reference TRBV12-5 and TRBJ2-7, the CDR3 gives the full variable domain: DARVTQTPRHKVTEMGQEVTMRCQPILGHNTVFWYRQTMMQGLELLAYFRNRAPLDDSGMPKDRFSAEMPDATLATLKIQPSEPRDSAVYFCASANKGVGSYEQYFGPGTRLTVT.